This record looks at one TCR beta chain sequence and its context. This clonotype was observed many times. The antigen this receptor binds is unknown. Base qualities were left out, and no much larger clone turns up one base away. Trimming costs V 5 bases and J 10 bases, and their ends lie 18 bases apart. The CDR1 and CDR2 encoded by the germline V gene (reference sequence) are SEHNR and FQNEAQ. The CDR3, cysteine through phenylalanine, is 15 amino acids long. This entry keeps only the CDR3 DNA: 45 bases, framed from base 1. TCR beta VDJ combination and CDR3 sequence profiling used genomic DNA as the template. An Illumina HiSeq 2000 was the platform used for TCR repertoire sequencing. As for the authors' bioinformatics: TRBV/TRBJ rearrangement plots, CDR3 size and DJ length profiles, and Simpson's diversity index were used to assess repertoires. The most abundant DNA sequence in the deep sequencing data was taken as the immunodominant clone. CDR3 amino acid sequences were checked for sharing between subjects and were compared against published repertoires and the VDJdb database. TCRdb's own reprocessing of the public reads used fastp at Q25 and MiXCR and kept productive beta chains. Every distinct CDR3 protein forms one entry, paired with its most common genes and DNA. TCRdb, not the authors, supplied the V and J calls. The sample table contains roughly 500,000 distinct CDR3 sequences; only one count was recorded for approximately 33% of them. Approximately 0.82% of the sample is taken by the ten largest.

Patients chosen for sequencing had shown expansion of CD8+CD57+ cells by flow cytometry. All patients had severe acquired aplastic anemia diagnosed by International Study of Aplastic Anemia and Agranulocytosis and Camitta criteria. Patients had received no therapy at the time of blood sampling. In this study, sorted CD4+ and CD8+ T cells from the blood of healthy subjects and of severe aplastic anemia patients had their TCR repertoires deep-sequenced. Patients were enrolled in the USA under clinicaltrials.gov protocols 00001620, 01623167, 00001397, 00071045, 00081523 and 00961064. Ficoll-Paque density gradient centrifugation was used to isolate peripheral blood mononuclear cells. Before DNA extraction, CD4+ and CD8+ T cells were sorted by FACS or by magnetic beads. These data are taken from a study of CD8+CD57+ T cells in acquired aplastic anemia listed by TCRdb under 2018. Broadly, across the study: On average, sorted CD4+ and CD8+ cells yielded about 3 ug of extracted DNA, with a range of about 0.17 to 27.4 ug. CD8+CD57+ expansion was defined as a frequency above the mean frequency observed in healthy subjects. Study-wide findings and limitations: Patients and healthy controls showed no significant difference in CD8+ Simpson's diversity (P=0.060). Twenty-nine CD8+ CDR3 sequences were found to be shared between patients and controls, but these sequences appeared to be highly expressed in patients and within the immunodominant clones of the patients.

The receptor comes from a human donor with aplastic anemia. The receptor chain draws on TRBV7-9 and TRBJ1-6, with a tentative D gene TRBD1 over 5 matching bases. Sequenced sample: sorted CD4+, CD8+, or CD8+CD57+ T cells (not recorded which) from PBMCs. The CDR3 sequence is CASSTQGNPSSPLHF. The DNA sequence reads TGTGCCAGCAGCACTCAGGGAAACCCCAGCTCACCCCTCCACTTT.